This entry describes one T cell receptor beta chain. These data belong to a study of blood T cell repertoires in COVID-19. In the authors' workflow: Cell counts per sample came from amplifying reference gene primers. Method: immunoSEQ multiplex PCR; TCRdb's copy keeps in-frame clones and lacks some. That table gives V, J and clone size, and the DNA gave D and trimming. The data show more than 350,000 clones, 89% seen once. CDR3 length: 14 amino acids. Germline CDR1 is LGHNA and CDR2 is YSLEER. V dropped 2 bases and J dropped 6; count of bases not matched to a gene: 4. The rearrangement links TRBV4-3 to TRBJ2-4; 7 nucleotides align to TRBD2. The sequenced sample was peripheral blood. The TCR was taken from a woman aged 30 to 39 with COVID-19, enrolled during active disease. CDR3 residues: CASSQWGRGNIQYF. The CDR3 DNA sequence: TGCGCCAGCAGCCAATGGGGGAGGGGAAACATTCAGTACTTC.